Described below is a single T cell receptor (beta chain) sequence and its context. Its antigen is as yet unknown. While unrecorded immune exposures were likely, the donors were nominally healthy when sampled. This CDR3 is built from 16 residues. Germline loops: CDR1 SEHNR, CDR2 FQNEAQ (reference sequence). The V gene lost 2 bases and the J gene lost 2 bases, with 13 bases spanning the gap. This sample is part of a study of cytomegalovirus exposure and HLA in healthy donors. Primers: 60 Vbeta forward and 13 Jbeta reverse. In the authors' workflow: As a later analysis found, there were 70 million to 80 million unique TCR beta chains, of which roughly 11 million were shared. Method: immunoSEQ multiplex PCR; TCRdb's copy keeps in-frame clones and lacks some. V, J and clone size derive from that table, while D and trimming were established from the DNA sequence. In the table there are more than 90,000 clones, 65% to 85% of which are singletons.

General observations from the study: Diagnosis of cytomegalovirus status made by the classifier reportedly showed high specificity and sensitivity.

This TCR was sampled from a man in his fifties in good health and CMV-seropositive. Sequencing was done on a sample of PBMCs. V and J are TRBV7-9 and TRBJ1-5; D uncertain. The CDR3 region is CASSLYSDGGNQPQHF. The DNA for the CDR3 is TGTGCCAGCAGCTTATACAGCGACGGGGGCAATCAGCCCCAGCATTTT.